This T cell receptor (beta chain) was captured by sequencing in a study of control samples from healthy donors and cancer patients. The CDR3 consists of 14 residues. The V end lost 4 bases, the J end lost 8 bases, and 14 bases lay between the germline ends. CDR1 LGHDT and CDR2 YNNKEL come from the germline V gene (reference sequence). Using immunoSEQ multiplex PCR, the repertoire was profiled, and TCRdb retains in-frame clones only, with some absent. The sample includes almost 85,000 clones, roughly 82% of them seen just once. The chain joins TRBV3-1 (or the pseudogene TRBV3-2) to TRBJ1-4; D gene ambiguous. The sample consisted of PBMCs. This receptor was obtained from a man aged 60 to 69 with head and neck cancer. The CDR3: CASSPTATGEKLFF. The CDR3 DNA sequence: TGTGCCAGCAGCCCAACAGCTACTGGAGAAAAACTGTTTTTT.